The clone carrying this T cell receptor (beta chain) was seen a single time. This sample was included in a study of TIL therapy for anti-PD-1-resistant metastatic lung cancer. Time point denoted: pre-treatment sample, taken before nivolumab and TIL therapy. Most excised metastases sampled were pleural nodules or supraclavicular lymph nodes. Between the trimmed V and J ends, which lost 2 bases and 4 bases, there was a span of 6 bases. The length of the CDR3 is 12 residues. The germline gives CDR1 SGHTA, CDR2 FQGNSA. The libraries were made with immunoSEQ v3. Data came from immunoSEQ multiplex PCR; TCRdb stores just in-frame clones and leaves some out. Of roughly 13,000 clones listed, 66% are singletons.

The chain employs TRBV7-2 and TRBJ2-7; unclear D gene. Sample: tumor tissue, taken at baseline. The receptor's source is a woman aged 25-85 years with non-small cell lung cancer. CDR3: CASSLSGYEQYF. The CDR3, as DNA: TGTGCCAGCAGCTTAAGTGGTTACGAGCAGTACTTC.